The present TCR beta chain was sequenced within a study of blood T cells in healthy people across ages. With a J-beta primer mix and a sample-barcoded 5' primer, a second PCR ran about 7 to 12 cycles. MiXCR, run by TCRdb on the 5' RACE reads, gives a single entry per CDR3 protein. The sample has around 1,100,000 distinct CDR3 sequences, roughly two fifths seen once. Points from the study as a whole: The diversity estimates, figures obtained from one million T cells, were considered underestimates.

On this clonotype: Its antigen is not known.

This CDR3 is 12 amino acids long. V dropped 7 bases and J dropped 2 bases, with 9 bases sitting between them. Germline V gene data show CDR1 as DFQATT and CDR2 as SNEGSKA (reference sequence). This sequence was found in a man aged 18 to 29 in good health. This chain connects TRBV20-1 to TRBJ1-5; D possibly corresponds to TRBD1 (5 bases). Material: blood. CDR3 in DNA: TGCAGTGGGGTCAGGGGCAATCAGCCCCAGCATTTT. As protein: CSGVRGNQPQHF.